This passage covers 18 T cell receptor beta chains from one sample sequenced in a study of blood T cells in healthy people across ages. Alongside a J-beta primer mix, a sample-barcoded 5' primer served in a second PCR lasting roughly 7 to 11 cycles. From the 5' RACE reads, TCRdb called clonotypes with MiXCR, one entry per CDR3 protein. The sample has more than 750,000 distinct CDR3 sequences, around 29% seen once. This same sample was also taken into another study, of T cells of mothers and their children.

Source material: blood. Receptors originate from a woman aged 40 to 50 in good health.

This clonotype occurred a few times. This CDR3 reads CASSGAEAYNEQFF. CDR3 DNA sequence: TGTGCCAGCTCAGGGGCCGAGGCCTACAATGAGCAGTTCTTC. V gene TRBV18 combines with J gene TRBJ2-1, with D tentatively TRBD1 (5 bases). CDR3 length equals 14 residues. Trimming took off 5 bases at V and 2 bases at J, with 10 bases between the two ends. CDR1 and CDR2 (germline): KGHSH, LQKENI.

Remarks on this clonotype: This may be a read error: a much more frequent sequence differs by one nucleotide. V and J are TRBV20-1 and TRBJ2-1, with 12 positions matching TRBD2. The end of the DNA aligns better with TRBJ2-7, so the J call may be wrong. The CDR3 has 18 residues. Germline-derived CDR1 and CDR2 are DFQATT and SNEGSKA (reference sequence). The CDR3 DNA reads as TGCAGTGCTAGAGTCCCTAGCGGGGGGGTGCGCTCCTACAATGAGCAGTACTTC. It yields the protein CSARVPSGGVRSYNEQYF.

Regarding this clonotype: One end of the junction is discordant with germline, which a read error may explain. This chain links TRBV28 with TRBJ2-1; 8 bases agree with TRBD2. The CDR3 totals 16 residues. Germline V CDR1 and CDR2: MDHEN, SYDVKM. CDR3 in DNA: TGTGCCGGCAGCCGAGGCGGGGGGAGCTCCTACAATGAGCAGTTCTTC. Residues: CAGSRGGGSSYNEQFF. The full variable domain, rest sourced from reference TRBV28 and TRBJ2-1, is DVKVTQSSRYLVKRTGEKVFLECVQDMDHENMFWYRQDPGLGLRLIYFSYDVKMKEKGDIPEGYSVSREKKERFSLILESASTNQTSMYLCAGSRGGGSSYNEQFFGPGTRLTVL.

In this sample, this clonotype turned up many times. This chain connects TRBV9 to TRBJ1-6; D not certain. CDR3 length equals 13 residues. In germline, CDR1 is SGDLS, CDR2 YYNGEE. V lost 4 bases and J 10 bases, leaving 12 bases between the germline ends. This CDR3 reads CASSTDNASPLHF. The DNA of the CDR3 is TGTGCCAGCAGCACAGACAATGCATCACCCCTCCACTTT.

This sequence joins TRBV20-1 and TRBJ1-1, with a tentative D call TRBD1 (5 bases). This CDR3 region has 16 residues. The V end lost 0 bases, the J end lost 0 bases, and 14 bases lay between the germline ends. The germline V gene encodes CDR1 DFQATT and CDR2 SNEGSKA (reference sequence). In nucleotides, the CDR3 is TGCAGTGCTAGAGATTTCCCAGGGTCGATGAACACTGAAGCTTTCTTT. Amino acids: CSARDFPGSMNTEAFF.

This clonotype was detected only once. This chain uses TRBV5-1 with TRBJ1-1; D call uncertain. With 4 bases removed from V and 1 base from J, the gap between germline ends came to 11 bases. Germline V gives CDR1 SGHRS, CDR2 YFSETQ. The CDR3 runs to 14 residues. The CDR3: CASSATPGNTEAFF. CDR3 DNA sequence: TGCGCCAGCAGCGCCACCCCAGGGAACACTGAAGCTTTCTTT.

This clonotype was found a few times. The chain joins TRBV20-1 to TRBJ2-1, with 9 bases aligning to TRBD2. The J call may be faulty, since TRBJ2-7 better matches the DNA end. The CDR3 totals 16 residues. Germline assignment: CDR1 DFQATT and CDR2 SNEGSKA (reference sequence). CDR3 coding DNA: TGCAGTGCTAGAGGGGCCGGCGGGGGGGCCTACAATGAGCAGTACTTC. Translated: CSARGAGGGAYNEQYF.

Concerning this clonotype: This CDR3 is missing its conserved last phenylalanine or tryptophan, likely due to a read error. The chain uses TRBV20-1 and TRBJ1-2; D is unclear. This CDR3 region has 13 residues. Trimming cost V 3 bases and J 4 bases, with 12 bases left between them. Germline V gene sequence: CDR1 DFQATT, CDR2 SNEGSKA (reference sequence). The CDR3 coding sequence is TGCAGTGCTAGCTTGGGGAAAAGCTATGGCTACACCTTA. Translated: CSASLGKSYGYTL.

This clonotype has more than one count but fewer than ten. The chain has TRBV28 and TRBJ2-1; a possible D gene is TRBD1 (6 bases). The CDR3 consists of 15 residues. V lost 4 bases, J lost 4 bases, and 14 bases lay in between. Germline V gene sequence: CDR1 MDHEN, CDR2 SYDVKM. CDR3 sequence: CASSSPGTPYNEQFF. The CDR3 nucleotides read TGTGCCAGCAGTTCTCCCGGGACACCTTACAATGAGCAGTTCTTC.

This clonotype was counted many times. The J gene is TRBJ2-1, the V gene TRBV7-9; D is uncertain. V lost 1 base, J lost 0 bases, and 10 bases lay in between. Per the germline V gene, CDR1 is SEHNR and CDR2 is FQNEAQ (reference sequence). The CDR3 loop spans 16 amino acids. The CDR3 nucleotides read TGTGCCAGCAGCTTAGTTGGCAGGAGCTCCTACAATGAGCAGTTCTTC. This codes for CASSLVGRSSYNEQFF.

As regards this clonotype: Being one base from a much bigger clone, this may be a read error. The chain carries TRBV12-3 or TRBV12-4 and TRBJ1-5, with D unresolved. CDR3 size: 14 residues. As DNA, the CDR3 is TGTGCCAGCAGTTTCCAGATTAGCAATCGGCCCCAGCATTTT. Protein: CASSFQISNRPQHF.

This clonotype was seen many times. CDR3 in amino acids: CATPTGTYEQYF. As DNA, the CDR3 is TGTGCCACCCCTACGGGGACCTACGAGCAGTACTTC. This chain uses TRBV24-1 with TRBJ2-7, with TRBD2 as a possible D gene (5 bases). Deletions cut 9 bases from V and 2 bases from J, with 10 bases between. Per the germline V gene, CDR1 is KGHDR and CDR2 is SFDVKD. The CDR3 has 12 residues.

The chain links TRBV25-1 to TRBJ1-6; D is possibly TRBD1 (6 bases). V lost 5 bases to trimming and J lost 13 bases, with 24 bases between them. The CDR3 consists of 16 residues. Germline CDR1 reads MGHDK; CDR2 reads SYGVNS. CDR3 protein: CASSSLTGTGRGPLHF. Here the CDR3 DNA reads TGTGCCAGCAGTTCTCTTACAGGGACTGGCCGGGGTCCCCTCCACTTT.

This clonotype has just a few counts. CDR3: CASSVWTGWGTEAFF. DNA of the CDR3: TGTGCCAGCAGCGTATGGACAGGGTGGGGCACTGAAGCTTTCTTT. The chain couples TRBV5-5 to TRBJ1-1, with TRBD1 identical over 8 bases. This CDR3 has 15 amino acids. The germline CDR1 and CDR2 sequences are SGHKS and YYEKEE (reference sequence). The V segment lost 4 bases and the J segment 4 bases; nucleotides outside the gene matches: 9.

The table lists this clonotype with a few counts. The chain joins TRBV20-1 to TRBJ2-5; D tentatively reads TRBD1 or TRBD2 (5 bases each). From germline, CDR1 is DFQATT and CDR2 SNEGSKA (reference sequence). Trimming left V 0 bases short and J 6 bases short, with 20 bases between. The length of the CDR3 is 16 residues. The CDR3 coding sequence is TGCAGTGCTAGAGACGACGGGGCGCTTACTGGGAAGACCCAGTACTTC. Protein: CSARDDGALTGKTQYF.

Many counts were recorded for this clonotype. DNA for the CDR3: TGTGCCAGCAGCTTAGTGGGTACAGGGGGCACTGAAGCTTTCTTT. Encoded protein: CASSLVGTGGTEAFF. The V and J genes are TRBV7-2 and TRBJ1-1; 8 bases match TRBD1. Trimming at V came to 1 base and at J to 4 bases, leaving 5 bases not matched to a gene. The CDR3 runs 15 residues. The germline gives CDR1 SGHTA, CDR2 FQGNSA. The full variable domain, its missing parts supplied by reference TRBV7-2 and TRBJ1-1, is GAGVSQSPSNKVTEKGKDVELRCDPISGHTALYWYRQSLGQGLEFLIYFQGNSAPDKSGLPSDRFSAERTGGSVSTLTIQRTQQEDSAVYLCASSLVGTGGTEAFFGQGTRLTVV.

This clonotype was seen many times. V and J are TRBV5-5 and TRBJ2-7; 8 bases fit TRBD1. CDR3 size: 14 residues. Losses at the gene ends were 4 bases for V and 4 bases for J; bases not matched to a gene: 7. CDR1 is SGHKS and CDR2 is YYEKEE in the germline V gene (reference sequence). CDR3 in amino acids: CASSGGQVKYEQYF. The CDR3 DNA follows: TGTGCCAGCAGCGGGGGACAGGTTAAGTACGAGCAGTACTTC.

As for this clonotype: The germline gene is not matched at one end of the junction; a read error may be the cause. V gene TRBV12-3 or TRBV12-4 combines with J gene TRBJ1-6; D perhaps matches TRBD1 (6 bases). The CDR3 is made up of 15 amino acids. Here the CDR3 DNA reads TGTGCCGGCAGTTGGGCAGGGGCGGCCAATTCACCCCTCCACTTT. It codes for CAGSWAGAANSPLHF.